Shown below are 23 T cell receptor beta chains from a single sample sequenced in a study of monozygotic twins with inflammatory bowel disease. From its re-call of the 5' RACE reads, TCRdb lists each CDR3 protein once, without DNA. The specimen's table records approximately 400,000 distinct CDR3 sequences. Sequencing used blood. All receptors derive from a human donor with ulcerative colitis or Crohn's disease, or a healthy co-twin of an affected twin (not recorded which).

The CDR3 region is CASSWTQGGGTEAFF. The V gene is TRBV5-4, the J gene TRBJ1-1; TCRdb's assignment of TRBD1 cannot be checked, as there is no DNA. The CDR3 is made up of 15 amino acids. Per germline, CDR1 SGHNT and CDR2 YYREEE (reference sequence).

The chain combines TRBV7-2 with TRBJ2-5; TCRdb outputs TRBD2, but without DNA this stays unchecked. The V gene's germline CDR1 is SGHTA and CDR2 FQGNSA. The CDR3 has 16 residues. CDR3 sequence reads: CASSLAPGPPGETQYF.

The J gene is TRBJ2-1, the V gene TRBV15. CDR3 length: 11 amino acids. CDR1 and CDR2 (germline): LNHNV, YYDKDF (reference sequence). The CDR3 reads CATSREQEQFF.

The rearrangement uses TRBV6-5 and TRBJ2-7; TCRdb gives TRBD1 as the D gene, but with no DNA this cannot be confirmed. Germline V gene lookup returns CDR1 MNHEY and CDR2 SVGAGI. The CDR3 length is 13 residues. CDR3 region: CASSYVRDSEQYF.

The chain employs TRBV10-3 and TRBJ1-1. The CDR3 runs to 14 residues. Germline-derived CDR1 and CDR2 are ENHRY and SYGVKD. The CDR3 loop is CAISESGVNTEAFF.

The V and J genes are TRBV12-3 or TRBV12-4 and TRBJ2-3; no DNA is available, so the TRBD1 call from TCRdb remains unchecked. The CDR3 sequence is 15 residues long. CDR3 loop: CASSRTGGLVDTQYF.

The chain has TRBV19 and TRBJ2-2; there is no DNA to check the TCRdb D call of TRBD2. Germline V gives CDR1 LNHDA, CDR2 SQIVND (reference sequence). The CDR3 is 18 amino acids. The CDR3 region is CASSIARGGERRTGELFF.

This rearrangement joins TRBV5-5 to TRBJ2-5; TCRdb designates TRBD2, a call that cannot be tested without DNA. The V gene's germline CDR1 is SGHKS and CDR2 YYEKEE (reference sequence). The CDR3 has 14 residues. CDR3: CASSRDLRQETQYF.

The chain employs TRBV28 and TRBJ2-5. The CDR3 is made up of 14 amino acids. The germline V gene encodes CDR1 MDHEN and CDR2 SYDVKM. The CDR3: CTSNADITGETQYF. The complete variable domain, with remaining parts taken from reference TRBV28 and TRBJ2-5, reads DVKVTQSSRYLVKRTGEKVFLECVQDMDHENMFWYRQDPGLGLRLIYFSYDVKMKEKGDIPEGYSVSREKKERFSLILESASTNQTSMYLCTSNADITGETQYFGPGTRLLVL.

The CDR3 sequence: CASSSNVGRDRLGGYTF. The chain is built from TRBV5-6 and TRBJ1-2; TCRdb's assignment of TRBD1 cannot be checked, as there is no DNA. This CDR3 has 17 amino acids. CDR1 and CDR2 from the germline V gene are SGHDT and YYEEEE.

The rearrangement joins TRBV11-1 to TRBJ1-6. The CDR3 spans 19 residues. The germline gives CDR1 SGHAT, CDR2 FQDESV (reference sequence). The CDR3 is CASSLTFAQGSSYNSPLHF.

J is TRBJ2-3 and V is TRBV27; the TCRdb D gene call, TRBD2, has no DNA to confirm it. The CDR3 is 16 residues long. Germline lookup yields CDR1 MNHEY and CDR2 SMNVEV (reference sequence). CDR3 protein: CASSTSKRRVSDTQYF.

The rearrangement links TRBV19 to TRBJ2-6. CDR3 size: 15 residues. The germline gives CDR1 LNHDA, CDR2 SQIVND (reference sequence). CDR3 protein: CASSIVTKGANVLTF.

The rearrangement joins TRBV9 to TRBJ2-1. CDR1 and CDR2 (germline): SGDLS, YYNGEE. The length of the CDR3 is 16 residues. The chain's CDR3 is CASSTSTPNSYNEQFF.

The rearrangement uses TRBV24-1 and TRBJ2-1. Looked up from germline, CDR1 is KGHDR and CDR2 is SFDVKD. There are 16 residues in the CDR3. The CDR3 sequence is CATSVDRRIPYNEQFF.

CDR3 protein: CASSQVPGNEQYF. V usage is TRBV3-1 and J usage is TRBJ2-7; absent DNA, TCRdb's TRBD1 call cannot be checked. CDR1 LGHDT and CDR2 YNNKEL come from the germline V gene (reference sequence). The length of the CDR3 is 13 residues.

This chain uses TRBV7-9 with TRBJ2-1. The length of the CDR3 is 14 residues. CDR1 is SEHNR, CDR2 FQNEAQ, per germline (reference sequence). The CDR3 here is CASSLEAAYNEQFF.

The rearrangement joins TRBV7-2 to TRBJ2-3; TCRdb picks TRBD2, but there is no DNA to check that call. The CDR3 consists of 16 residues. Germline CDR1 SGHTA, CDR2 FQGNSA. The CDR3: CASSLRAGISTYTQYF.

V usage is TRBV4-2 and J usage is TRBJ1-5; with no DNA, the TCRdb D assignment of TRBD1 cannot be verified. The CDR3 sequence is 13 residues long. CDR1 is LGHNA and CDR2 is YNFKEQ in the germline V gene. CDR3 sequence: CASSQDTGAPQHF.

The CDR3 loop reads CSASFLNTEAFF. V is TRBV20-1 and J is TRBJ1-1. CDR1 is DFQATT, CDR2 SNEGSKA, per germline (reference sequence). The CDR3 covers 12 residues.

The V call is TRBV15, the J call TRBJ2-2; the D call of TRBD2 rests on TCRdb alone, since no DNA is present to check it. The CDR3 has 14 amino acids. Germline V gene lookup returns CDR1 LNHNV and CDR2 YYDKDF (reference sequence). CDR3: CATSRDFFTGELFF.

The chain employs TRBV19 and TRBJ1-1. The germline CDR1 and CDR2 sequences are LNHDA and SQIVND (reference sequence). CDR3 length: 14 amino acids. The CDR3 reads CASSIYSGRTEAFF.

This chain joins TRBV15 and TRBJ1-6; TCRdb proposes TRBD1, but this gene call is untestable without DNA. Germline CDR1 and CDR2: LNHNV and YYDKDF (reference sequence). The CDR3 extends over 15 amino acids. CDR3 loop: CATSRDVGGNSPLHF. Full variable domain (remainder filled in from reference TRBV15 and TRBJ1-6): DAMVIQNPRYQVTQFGKPVTLSCSQTLNHNVMYWYQQKSSQAPKLLFHYYDKDFNNEADTPDNFQSRRPNTSFCFLDIRSPGLGDTAMYLCATSRDVGGNSPLHFGNGTRLTVT.